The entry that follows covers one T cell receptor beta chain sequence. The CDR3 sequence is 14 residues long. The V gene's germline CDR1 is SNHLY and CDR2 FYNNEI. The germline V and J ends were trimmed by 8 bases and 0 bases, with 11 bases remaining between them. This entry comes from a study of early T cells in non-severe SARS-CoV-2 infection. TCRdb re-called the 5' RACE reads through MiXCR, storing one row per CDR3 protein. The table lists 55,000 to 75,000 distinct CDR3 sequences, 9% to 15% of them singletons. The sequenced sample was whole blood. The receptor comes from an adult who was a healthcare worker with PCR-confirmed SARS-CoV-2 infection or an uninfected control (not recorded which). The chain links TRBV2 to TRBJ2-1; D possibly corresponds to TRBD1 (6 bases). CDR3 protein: CASGDTDSYNEQFF. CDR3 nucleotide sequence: TGTGCCAGCGGGGACACTGACTCCTACAATGAGCAGTTCTTC.